The source of this T cell receptor (beta chain) is a study of blood T cell repertoires in COVID-19. The protocol was immunoSEQ multiplex PCR, while the TCRdb copy is restricted to in-frame clones and leaves out a portion. In the table there are approximately 500,000 clones, about 88% of which are singletons. There are a few counts of this clone. CDR1 MNHEY and CDR2 SVGAGI come from the germline V gene. The V segment lost 8 bases and the J segment 0 bases; nucleotides outside the gene matches: 2. CDR3 length: 13 amino acids. Sequenced material: peripheral blood. V is TRBV6-5 and J is TRBJ1-1; TRBD1 matches at 8 bases. This TCR was recovered from a woman between 45 and 65 years old with COVID-19, enrolled during active disease. In nucleotides, the CDR3 is TGTGCCAGCCAGGACAGGGTGAACACTGAAGCTTTCTTT. Translating it yields CASQDRVNTEAFF.